The T cell receptor beta chain described here comes from a study of T-cell reconstitution after alpha-beta-depleted transplantation in children. Preparation of the TCRbeta library used unique molecular identifiers. From the PCR reads, TCRdb called clonotypes with MiXCR, one entry per CDR3 protein. This sample has more than 100,000 distinct CDR3 sequences, with more than 20% found just once. This CDR3 has 14 residues. The germline V gene has CDR1 DFQATT and CDR2 SNEGSKA (reference sequence). Study-wide results and limits: From newly produced T cells came most of the T-cell counts and diversity one year after transplant.

A note on this clonotype: The antigen remains unidentified.

This TCR was sampled from a male patient between 2 and 10 years old who had a stem cell transplant for chronic granulomatous disease, so the T cells may come from the graft donor. This chain uses TRBV20-1 with TRBJ2-2, with 9 bases fitting TRBD1. The sample was PBMCs, mostly from graft donor cells, taken 180 days after TCRalphabeta/CD19-depleted stem cell transplant. The CDR3 DNA reads TGCAGCGTATTAACAGGGGGCAACACCGGGGAGCTGTTTTTT. The encoded protein is CSVLTGGNTGELFF.